These 27 T cell receptor beta chains share one sample of origin, sequenced in a study of cytomegalovirus exposure and HLA in healthy donors. A multiplex PCR was run with 60 Vbeta primers and 13 Jbeta primers. Assay: immunoSEQ multiplex PCR; the TCRdb copy retains only in-frame clones and omits some. The sample holds approximately 100,000 clones, about 76% seen once. Sample: PBMCs. The receptors come from a woman aged 45-60 years in good health and CMV-seropositive.

This clone turned up a few times. V gene TRBV6-1 combines with J gene TRBJ1-5, with 7 bases identical to TRBD1. The CDR3 is made up of 13 amino acids. V gave up 7 bases and J gave up 6 bases; unmatched junction bases: 6. Germline assignment: CDR1 MNHNS and CDR2 SASEGT. The CDR3 protein is CASKDRDVQPQHF. The CDR3 DNA reads as TGTGCCAGCAAAGACAGGGACGTTCAGCCCCAGCATTTT.

V and J are TRBV6-5 and TRBJ2-5; 7 nucleotides line up with TRBD1. Matching the DNA end better, TRBJ2-7 makes the J call doubtful. The CDR3 sequence is 14 residues long. Germline V gene data show CDR1 as MNHEY and CDR2 as SVGAGI. The CDR3 loop reads CASSYSKTGREQYF. Here the CDR3 DNA reads TGTGCCAGCAGTTACTCGAAGACAGGGCGCGAGCAGTACTTC.

Concerning this clone: A read error is the likely source, as a far larger clone sits one nucleotide away. Because the CDR3's place on the DNA is in doubt, the DNA is left out and the CDR3 is given as listed by TCRdb. The chain is built from TRBV5-1 and TRBJ2-7; the table's D gene call, TRBD1, was not cross checked with the DNA. The CDR3 is made up of 19 amino acids, end residues included. CDR1 is SGHRS, CDR2 YFSETQ, per germline. The CDR3 region is CASSSWGGGTGSESYEHYF.

This clone was recorded once. The J gene is TRBJ1-2, the V gene TRBV7-9; 7 nucleotides agree with TRBD1. CDR1 and CDR2 from the germline V gene are SEHNR and FQNEAQ (reference sequence). The CDR3 spans 15 residues. V trimming: 4 bases; J trimming: 2 bases; junction bases outside the gene matches: 7. Written as DNA, the CDR3 is TGTGCCAGCAGCTCCCGGACAGGCTCAAACTATGGCTACACCTTC. It is translated as CASSSRTGSNYGYTF.

In its sample, this clone was seen once. The rearrangement joins TRBV27 to TRBJ1-5; no reliable D call. CDR1 and CDR2 from the germline V gene are MNHEY and SMNVEV (reference sequence). V was trimmed by 7 bases and J by 1 base, leaving 14 bases between them. The CDR3 has 15 amino acids. The CDR3 region is CASTPAGESNQPQHF. The CDR3 DNA sequence: TGTGCCAGCACCCCAGCCGGAGAAAGCAATCAGCCCCAGCATTTT.

The gene calls are TRBV5-1 and TRBJ2-3; TRBD1 matches at 9 bases. Germline V CDR1 and CDR2: SGHRS, YFSETQ. After removal of 4 bases from V and 6 bases from J, the junction contained 6 bases not matched to a gene. The CDR3 has 14 residues. Here the CDR3 reads CASSPTGGADTQYF. The CDR3, as DNA: TGCGCCAGCAGCCCCACAGGGGGCGCGGATACGCAGTATTTT.

The J gene is TRBJ2-1, the V gene TRBV6-1, with 8 nucleotides matching TRBD1. After removal of 1 base from V and 12 bases from J, the junction contained 8 bases not matched to a gene. The CDR3 covers 14 residues. Germline-derived CDR1 and CDR2 are MNHNS and SASEGT. This chain's CDR3 is CASSEVLQGVLQFF. CDR3 nucleotides: TGTGCCAGCAGTGAAGTGCTACAGGGGGTTCTGCAGTTCTTC.

This clone was seen a handful of times. The genes are TRBV5-1 and TRBJ2-2; a possible D gene is TRBD2 (5 bases). The CDR3 spans 16 residues. Germline loops: CDR1 SGHRS, CDR2 YFSETQ. V lost 5 bases, J lost 1 base, and 15 bases lay in between. The CDR3 region is CASSPVSGLNTGELFF. CDR3 nucleotide sequence: TGCGCCAGCAGTCCGGTTTCCGGACTGAACACCGGGGAGCTGTTTTTT.

This clone was recorded once. CDR3 protein: CASSYSIAGDNEQFF. The CDR3 coding sequence is TGTGCCAGCAGTTACTCGATCGCAGGGGACAATGAGCAGTTCTTC. This chain uses TRBV6-5 with TRBJ2-1; the D gene is possibly TRBD1 (6 bases). This CDR3 spans 15 amino acids. The V gene's germline CDR1 is MNHEY and CDR2 SVGAGI. The V gene lost 0 bases and the J gene lost 5 bases, with 11 bases spanning the gap.

This chain connects TRBV5-1 to TRBJ1-2, with D maybe TRBD1 (6 bases). V lost 6 bases to trimming and J lost 4 bases, with 16 bases between them. Germline V gene sequence: CDR1 SGHRS, CDR2 YFSETQ. CDR3 length: 14 amino acids. CDR3 nucleotide sequence: TGCGCCAGCAACGAAGCCGGGACAACCTATGGCTACACCTTC. Residues: CASNEAGTTYGYTF.

In nucleotides, the CDR3 is TGTGCCAGCAGCCATGACAGGGGGCATGGCTACACCTTC. Protein sequence: CASSHDRGHGYTF. The gene calls are TRBV11-1 and TRBJ1-2; 10 bases are a match to TRBD1. Germline CDR1 reads SGHAT; CDR2 reads FQDESV (reference sequence). Trimming at V came to 5 bases and at J to 6 bases, leaving 3 bases not matched to a gene. The CDR3 runs to 13 residues.

The genes are TRBV11-2 and TRBJ1-1, with a possible D match to TRBD1 (6 bases). Germline CDR1 is SGHAT and CDR2 is FQNNGV. Trimming removed 5 bases from V and 6 bases from J, with 19 bases in between. The CDR3 covers 15 residues. CDR3 residues: CASSHGGAGRAEAFF. CDR3 DNA: TGTGCCAGCAGCCACGGGGGCGCAGGGAGGGCTGAAGCTTTCTTT. Complete variable domain (other parts from reference TRBV11-2 and TRBJ1-1): EAGVAQSPRYKIIEKRQSVAFWCNPISGHATLYWYQQILGQGPKLLIQFQNNGVVDDSQLPKDRFSAERLKGVDSTLKIQPAKLEDSAVYLCASSHGGAGRAEAFFGQGTRLTVV.

This clone was counted ten times or more. In DNA, the CDR3 is TGTGCCAGCAGTTTAAGGGGACAGACCTACGAGCAGTACTTC. It specifies CASSLRGQTYEQYF. The chain employs TRBV28 and TRBJ2-7, with 7 bases lining up with TRBD1. Germline loops: CDR1 MDHEN, CDR2 SYDVKM. This CDR3 region has 14 residues. The ends lost 2 bases at V and 2 bases at J; junction bases unmatched: 3.

This chain links TRBV19 with TRBJ2-1, with D perhaps TRBD1 (5 bases). Trimming cost V 1 base and J 4 bases, with 8 bases left between them. Germline CDR1 LNHDA, CDR2 SQIVND (reference sequence). CDR3 length: 14 residues. The CDR3 bases are TGTGCCAGTAGTATAGGACAGACTTACAATGAGCAGTTCTTC. This encodes CASSIGQTYNEQFF.

This chain connects TRBV5-1 to TRBJ2-1; 8 bases fit TRBD1. Unmatched junction bases numbered 7, after V lost 4 bases and J lost 1 base. From germline, CDR1 is SGHRS and CDR2 YFSETQ. This CDR3 contains 16 residues. The CDR3 DNA reads TGCGCCAGCAGCGGACAGGGTGGTCTGTCCTACAATGAGCAGTTCTTC. Protein product: CASSGQGGLSYNEQFF.

This clone was found once. J is TRBJ1-2 and V is TRBV28; 7 bases line up with TRBD1. CDR3 length: 15 amino acids. Germline CDR1 and CDR2: MDHEN and SYDVKM. V trimming: 3 bases; J trimming: 8 bases; junction bases outside the gene matches: 12. The CDR3 coding sequence is TGTGCCAGCAGTTTTCCTCGGACAGGCTTAGTGGGCTACACCTTC. It specifies CASSFPRTGLVGYTF.

The V call is TRBV5-1, the J call TRBJ1-6; a weak D match, TRBD1 (5 bases). The germline V and J ends were trimmed by 3 bases and 10 bases, with 20 bases remaining between them. In germline, CDR1 is SGHRS, CDR2 YFSETQ. This CDR3 has 16 amino acids. The CDR3 reads CASSWDAGQGGSPLHF. CDR3 coding DNA: TGCGCCAGCAGCTGGGACGCGGGGCAGGGTGGGTCACCCCTCCACTTT.

The CDR3 is CASSPTSEPPTLNTEAFF. CDR3 nucleotides: TGTGCCAGCTCACCAACATCCGAACCCCCCACCCTGAACACTGAAGCTTTCTTT. The chain recombines TRBV18 with TRBJ1-1, with D unclear. V lost 2 bases to trimming and J lost 0 bases, with 19 bases between them. Germline CDR1 reads KGHSH; CDR2 reads LQKENI. CDR3 length: 18 amino acids.

The V gene is TRBV27, the J gene TRBJ1-1; D possibly corresponds to TRBD1 (6 bases). Trimming left V 2 bases short and J 1 base short, with 11 bases between. Germline V gives CDR1 MNHEY, CDR2 SMNVEV (reference sequence). This CDR3 has 15 residues. The CDR3 region is CASSLTTGWNTEAFF. For the CDR3, the DNA is TGTGCCAGCAGTTTAACGACAGGATGGAACACTGAAGCTTTCTTT.

This clone was recorded a few times. The chain links TRBV10-2 to TRBJ2-7, with 7 bases fitting TRBD2. J lost 2 bases, V lost 3 bases, and 4 bases had no gene match. Germline V CDR1 and CDR2: WSHSY, SAAADI. The CDR3 has 14 amino acids. CDR3 in amino acids: CASSDGGGPYEQYF. The CDR3 coding sequence is TGCGCCAGCAGTGATGGGGGGGGTCCCTACGAGCAGTACTTC.

This clone has just a few counts. The V and J genes are TRBV18 and TRBJ1-6, with D tentatively TRBD1 (5 bases). This CDR3 is 16 amino acids long. Trimming stripped 2 bases from V and 8 bases from J, with 16 bases between. Germline V gene data show CDR1 as KGHSH and CDR2 as LQKENI. The CDR3 is CASSPIGAKTDSPLHF. CDR3 sequence (DNA): TGTGCCAGCTCACCAATTGGGGCCAAGACGGATTCACCCCTCCACTTT.

The sample holds one count of this clone. J is TRBJ1-2 and V is TRBV29-1, with D hard to call. The CDR3 consists of 14 residues. The V end lost 3 bases, the J end lost 1 base, and 12 bases lay between the germline ends. CDR1 is SQVTM, CDR2 ANQGSEA, per germline. Here the CDR3 DNA reads TGCAGCGTTGAGTTACAGTACCTTAACTATGGCTACACCTTC. This translates into CSVELQYLNYGYTF.

The chain is built from TRBV7-3 and TRBJ1-1; the match to TRBD1 covers 7 bases. V gave up 5 bases and J gave up 1 base; unmatched junction bases: 7. The CDR3 contains 15 residues. Germline V lookup: CDR1 SGHTA, CDR2 FQGTGA. CDR3 in DNA: TGTGCCAGCAGCCCGTGGACAGGACCGAACACTGAAGCTTTCTTT. Amino acid sequence: CASSPWTGPNTEAFF.

This clone was seen more than once but under ten times. The DNA for the CDR3 is TGTGCCACACGATTCGACAGGGGCCGAACCAACGTCCTGACTTTC. Amino acids: CATRFDRGRTNVLTF. The J gene is TRBJ2-6, the V gene TRBV6-5; TRBD1 matches 8 bases. The junction had 13 bases not matched to a gene; V was cut back by 10 bases and J by 8 bases. The germline CDR1 and CDR2 sequences are MNHEY and SVGAGI. This CDR3 spans 15 amino acids.

The rearrangement links TRBV4-3 to TRBJ2-5; 9 positions match TRBD1. V was pared by 4 bases and J by 3 bases, with 9 bases of the junction left unmatched. The CDR3 length is 16 residues. The germline V gene encodes CDR1 LGHNA and CDR2 YSLEER. CDR3 amino acids: CASSLTGTGLKETQYF. Written as DNA, the CDR3 is TGCGCCAGCAGCCTAACCGGGACAGGGTTAAAAGAGACCCAGTACTTC.

The chain uses TRBV5-4 and TRBJ1-1; no clear D gene. The germline V and J ends were trimmed by 0 bases and 11 bases, with 14 bases remaining between them. Germline V gives CDR1 SGHNT, CDR2 YYREEE (reference sequence). The CDR3 is 13 amino acids. In nucleotides, the CDR3 is TGTGCCAGCAGCTTGGATCCTACGGGGAAGGCTTTCTTT. Translating gives CASSLDPTGKAFF.

The rearrangement links TRBV6-5 to TRBJ2-7, with TRBD2 as a possible D gene (5 bases). There are 11 residues in the CDR3. Germline CDR1 reads MNHEY; CDR2 reads SVGAGI. The germline V and J ends were trimmed by 2 bases and 6 bases, with 5 bases remaining between them. The CDR3 nucleotides read TGTGCCAGCAGTTACGAGGGCGAGCAGTACTTC. This sequence encodes CASSYEGEQYF.